Below, 21 T cell receptor beta chains from the same sample are listed, as sequenced in a study of spatial heterogeneity in lung cancer. Time point described: sample taken at primary tumor resection. Tumor, nontumor lung or frozen PBMC supplied whole RNA that was sequenced unsorted. TCRdb used MiXCR to reprocess the 5' RACE reads, holding one entry per CDR3 protein. Of 45,000 to 65,000 distinct CDR3 sequences in the sample, roughly 7% were seen once. Source: PBMCs, taken at surgery. These receptors all come from a female donor with early-stage non-small cell lung cancer.

This clonotype was detected many times. This rearrangement joins TRBV15 to TRBJ2-7, with 9 bases that match TRBD1. The germline CDR1 and CDR2 sequences are LNHNV and YYDKDF (reference sequence). The CDR3 covers 16 residues. V lost 0 bases and J lost 7; bases outside the gene matches: 10. DNA for the CDR3: TGTGCCACCAGCAGAGATTTGGGGACAGGGCTCGGGGAGCAGTACTTC. Its protein product is CATSRDLGTGLGEQYF.

This clonotype has only a few counts. This sequence joins TRBV12-3 or TRBV12-4 and TRBJ2-3, with no clear D. Trimming removed 5 bases at V and 0 bases at J, with 15 bases between. The CDR3 loop spans 16 amino acids. The CDR3 is CASSPLKVSSTDTQYF. The CDR3 DNA is TGTGCCAGCAGTCCCTTAAAAGTCTCTAGCACAGATACGCAGTATTTT.

This clonotype was observed at least ten times. The CDR3 nucleotides read TGTGCCAGCAGCCACCCCCAGCAGGGGAGCGGGGAGCTGTTTTTT. This translates into CASSHPQQGSGELFF. The chain links TRBV21-1 to TRBJ2-2; whether TRBD1, the table's D call, matches the DNA was not checked. TRBV21-1 has pseudogene status. CDR3 length: 15 residues.

This clonotype was counted ten times or more. The genes are TRBV29-1 and TRBJ2-1, with TRBD2 matching 12 bases. The CDR3 sequence is 18 residues long. V dropped 4 bases and J dropped 0; count of bases not matched to a gene: 10. Per the germline V gene, CDR1 is SQVTM and CDR2 is ANQGSEA. CDR3 amino acids: CSVVGRTSGKSSYNEQFF. The DNA of the CDR3 is TGCAGCGTTGTAGGCCGGACTAGCGGGAAGAGCTCCTACAATGAGCAGTTCTTC.

This clonotype was detected many times. V gene TRBV12-3 or TRBV12-4 combines with J gene TRBJ2-7; D not certain. The CDR3 covers 13 residues. The germline V and J ends were trimmed by 3 bases and 2 bases, with 8 bases remaining between them. The chain's CDR3 is CASSFGGPYEQYF. CDR3 DNA: TGTGCCAGCAGTTTTGGCGGCCCCTACGAGCAGTACTTC.

This clonotype was recorded at least ten times. The CDR3 reads CASRIGTGGHSYEQYF. The CDR3 nucleotides are TGTGCCAGCAGGATTGGGACAGGGGGTCATTCCTACGAGCAGTACTTC. V and J are TRBV6-5 and TRBJ2-7; TRBD1 agrees at 11 bases. The CDR3 contains 16 residues. The trim removed 6 bases at V and 1 base at J, leaving 8 bases unmatched. Germline CDR1 is MNHEY and CDR2 is SVGAGI.

This clonotype was seen at least ten times. CDR3 amino acids: CASRKQGSLYNSPLHF. CDR3 coding DNA: TGTGCCAGCAGAAAACAGGGGTCCTTATATAATTCACCCCTCCACTTT. V and J are TRBV28 and TRBJ1-6; 7 nucleotides align to TRBD1. The CDR3 has 16 residues. V lost 6 bases and J lost 4; bases outside the gene matches: 9. Germline V lookup: CDR1 MDHEN, CDR2 SYDVKM.

This clonotype was found many times. The gene calls are TRBV7-9 and TRBJ1-3; D remains ambiguous. Germline lookup yields CDR1 SEHNR and CDR2 FQNEAQ (reference sequence). The CDR3 spans 14 residues. V was trimmed by 0 bases and J by 2 bases, leaving 5 bases between them. The CDR3 sequence is CASSLAGAGNTIYF. For the CDR3, the DNA is TGTGCCAGCAGCTTAGCCGGGGCTGGAAACACCATATATTTT. The whole variable domain, remainder taken from reference TRBV7-9 and TRBJ1-3, is DTGVSQNPRHKITKRGQNVTFRCDPISEHNRLYWYRQTLGQGPEFLTYFQNEAQLEKSRLLSDRFSAERPKGSFSTLEIQRTEQGDSAMYLCASSLAGAGNTIYFGEGSWLTVV.

This clonotype was seen many times. The chain combines TRBV5-1 with TRBJ2-1; D may be TRBD2 (6 bases). Germline V gives CDR1 SGHRS, CDR2 YFSETQ. The CDR3 covers 14 residues. Trimming took off 5 bases at V and 4 bases at J, with 13 bases between the two ends. CDR3 protein: CASSGEVWYNEQFF. In DNA form, the CDR3 reads TGCGCCAGCAGTGGGGAGGTATGGTACAATGAGCAGTTCTTC.

A remark on this clonotype: A much larger clone lies one base from this, so it may be a read error. The CDR3 sequence is CASSQEGDEQYF. The CDR3 DNA reads as TGCGCCAGCAGCCAAGAAGGGGACGAGCAGTACTTC. The rearrangement uses TRBV4-1 and TRBJ2-7, with D tentatively TRBD1 (5 bases). CDR1 and CDR2 (germline): MGHRA, YSYEKL. Trimming removed 0 bases at V and 5 bases at J, with 5 bases between. This CDR3 spans 12 amino acids.

This clonotype appeared many times. The chain has TRBV28 and TRBJ2-3; TRBD1 agrees at 8 bases. The CDR3 has 15 residues. Germline lookup yields CDR1 MDHEN and CDR2 SYDVKM. V gave up 6 bases and J gave up 1 base; unmatched junction bases: 6. This CDR3 is CASRVTGVRTDTQYF. CDR3 bases: TGTGCCAGCAGGGTGACAGGGGTCCGCACAGATACGCAGTATTTT.

This clonotype was picked up many times. The chain recombines TRBV11-2 with TRBJ2-3; TRBD2 is a possible D gene (6 bases). The CDR3 is 15 amino acids. Germline-derived CDR1 and CDR2 are SGHAT and FQNNGV. V lost 8 bases, J lost 6 bases, and 21 bases lay in between. CDR3 in amino acids: CASALNAGGTDTQYF. The CDR3 nucleotides read TGTGCCAGCGCCCTAAATGCAGGAGGGACGGATACGCAGTATTTT.

This clonotype was picked up many times. CDR3 sequence: CASRPRTGGAGNQPQHF. The CDR3, as DNA: TGTGCCAGCAGACCTCGGACAGGGGGCGCCGGCAATCAGCCCCAGCATTTT. The J gene is TRBJ1-5, the V gene TRBV2; 11 bases align to TRBD1. The CDR3 spans 17 residues. Trimming took 6 bases from V and 2 from J; bases not matched to a gene: 9. In germline, CDR1 is SNHLY, CDR2 FYNNEI.

This clonotype was seen ten or more times. The chain joins TRBV7-2 to TRBJ2-7; no reliable D call. The CDR3 is 12 residues long. Per germline, CDR1 SGHTA and CDR2 FQGNSA. V lost 2 bases and J lost 7, with 9 bases in between. The CDR3 here is CASSLTVWEQYF. CDR3 bases: TGTGCCAGCAGCTTAACGGTCTGGGAGCAGTACTTC.

This clonotype occurred many times. The chain carries TRBV28 and TRBJ2-7, with TRBD1 matching 9 bases. CDR1 MDHEN and CDR2 SYDVKM come from the germline V gene. V shed 6 bases and J 6 bases; nucleotides not matched to a gene: 6. This CDR3 comprises 13 residues. CDR3 in amino acids: CASSWDRASEQYF. The CDR3 DNA follows: TGTGCCAGCAGCTGGGACAGGGCCAGCGAGCAGTACTTC.

At least ten counts were recorded for this clonotype. The chain employs TRBV27 and TRBJ2-5, with 9 positions matching TRBD2. Germline values: CDR1 MNHEY, CDR2 SMNVEV (reference sequence). J gave up 4 bases and V 3 bases, and 6 bases lay outside the gene matches. The CDR3 extends over 15 amino acids. The DNA of the CDR3 is TGTGCCAGCAGTTTTAGCGGGGGAGGTCCAGAGACCCAGTACTTC. Translated: CASSFSGGGPETQYF.

This clonotype was observed at least ten times. This chain joins TRBV5-1 and TRBJ1-1; no reliable D call. Trimming shortened V by 1 base and J by 0 bases, and 10 bases separated the two germline ends. There are 15 residues in the CDR3. Per the germline V gene, CDR1 is SGHRS and CDR2 is YFSETQ. The CDR3 sequence is CASSLFSALNTEAFF. The CDR3 DNA follows: TGCGCCAGCAGCTTGTTCTCGGCCTTGAACACTGAAGCTTTCTTT.

In its sample, this clonotype was seen a few times. The chain recombines TRBV20-1 with TRBJ1-2; TRBD1 might be the D (6 bases). This CDR3 is built from 14 residues. The germline V gene has CDR1 DFQATT and CDR2 SNEGSKA (reference sequence). V lost 4 bases to trimming and J lost 4 bases, with 16 bases between them. The CDR3: CSATGQGYSYGYTF. CDR3 DNA: TGCAGTGCTACGGGCCAGGGGTATAGCTATGGCTACACCTTC.

The CDR3 DNA follows: TGTGCCAGCTCCCCGGGACAGTCCACCGGGGAGCTGTTTTTT. Amino acids: CASSPGQSTGELFF. V usage is TRBV18 and J usage is TRBJ2-2; TRBD1 agrees at 7 bases. CDR3 length: 14 residues. The V gene end was trimmed by 6 bases and the J gene end by 4 bases; junction bases not matched to a gene: 5. In germline, CDR1 is KGHSH, CDR2 LQKENI.

This clonotype was counted at least ten times. The chain employs TRBV5-1 and TRBJ2-5, with unresolved D. Trimming removed 0 bases from V and 2 bases from J, with 8 bases in between. Germline assignment: CDR1 SGHRS and CDR2 YFSETQ. The CDR3 has 14 residues. The CDR3 region is CASSLVSGQETQYF. CDR3 sequence (DNA): TGCGCCAGCAGCTTGGTTTCCGGACAAGAGACCCAGTACTTC.

The chain employs TRBV19 and TRBJ2-2; D unresolved. V was shortened by 5 bases and J by 5 bases, with 9 bases between the two germline ends. Germline-derived CDR1 and CDR2 are LNHDA and SQIVND (reference sequence). The length of the CDR3 is 13 residues. The CDR3: CASSFGYTGELFF. In DNA, the CDR3 is TGTGCCAGTAGTTTCGGGTATACCGGGGAGCTGTTTTTT.